This T cell receptor (beta chain) was captured by sequencing in a study of CD8+CD57+ T cells in acquired aplastic anemia. Study summary: DNA per sorted CD4+ or CD8+ sample ranged roughly 0.19 to 30 ug, averaging around 3 ug. Healthy-donor CD4+ cells averaged about 9.9 million reads. General observations from the study: Sharing between patients and controls was observed for around 30 CD8+ CDR3 sequences.

Points on this clonotype: Its antigen is undetermined. A junction boundary mismatches the germline segment, possibly from a read error.

The template for TCR beta VDJ and CDR3 sequence profiling was genomic DNA. A single record per CDR3 protein comes from TCRdb applying MiXCR to the reads. The table shows over 150,000 distinct CDR3 sequences, with 50% to 55% occurring only once. Per germline, CDR1 LNHDA and CDR2 SQIVND (reference sequence). CDR3 length: 15 amino acids. Sequencing was done on a sample of sorted CD4+, CD8+, or CD8+CD57+ T cells (not recorded which) from PBMCs. The source is a human donor in good health, serving as a control. The chain uses TRBV19 and TRBJ1-5; unclear D gene. CDR3 bases: TGCGCCAGTAGGGCATCCGGGAGAGGCAATCAGCCCCAGCATTTT. Translation gives CASRASGRGNQPQHF.